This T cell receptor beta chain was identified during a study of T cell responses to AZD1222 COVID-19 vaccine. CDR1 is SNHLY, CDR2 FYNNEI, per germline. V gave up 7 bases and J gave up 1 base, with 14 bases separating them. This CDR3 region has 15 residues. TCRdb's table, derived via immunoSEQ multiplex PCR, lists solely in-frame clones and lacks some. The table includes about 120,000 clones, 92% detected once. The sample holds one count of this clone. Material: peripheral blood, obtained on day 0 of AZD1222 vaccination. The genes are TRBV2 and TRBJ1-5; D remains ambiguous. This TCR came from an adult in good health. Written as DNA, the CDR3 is TGTGCCAGCACCCCGGGAGGAGCGAGCAATCAGCCCCAGCATTTT. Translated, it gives CASTPGGASNQPQHF.